Reported below is one T cell receptor beta chain. Its antigen is as yet unknown. Some clones are missing from TCRdb's copy, which holds only in-frame ones; the method was immunoSEQ multiplex PCR. The sample consists of 73,000 or so clones, more than 70% of them appearing once. This record comes from a study of T cell responses to AZD1222 COVID-19 vaccine. Study-wide findings and caveats: The peak T cell response came first, and repertoires were sampled only after it. Clonal diversity was possibly underestimated; the donors were predominantly white British and more often female. Only a handful of AZD1222 recipients, several in all, had baseline seropositivity.

This CDR3 is 14 amino acids long. CDR1 is MNHEY, CDR2 SVGAGI, per germline. V was trimmed by 4 bases and J by 0 bases, leaving 9 bases between them. This chain links TRBV6-5 with TRBJ1-1, with D perhaps matching TRBD1 (6 bases). The sample consisted of peripheral blood, taken on day 0 of AZD1222 vaccination. This receptor was identified in an adult in good health. Here the CDR3 reads CASSLGGLNTEAFF. As DNA, the CDR3 is TGTGCCAGCAGTTTAGGGGGGTTGAACACTGAAGCTTTCTTT.